Presented here are 27 T cell receptor beta chains from one specimen sequenced in a study of T cell responses to AZD1222 COVID-19 vaccine. The protocol was immunoSEQ multiplex PCR, while the TCRdb copy is restricted to in-frame clones and leaves out a portion. The sample holds 95,000 to 130,000 clones; roughly 84% are singletons and the top ten take 7.5%. The sample consisted of peripheral blood, taken on day 0 of AZD1222 vaccination. These receptors were taken from an adult in good health.

This clone occurred once. The V call is TRBV5-6, the J call TRBJ2-5, with D perhaps TRBD1 or TRBD2 (5 bases each). This CDR3 contains 17 residues. The germline V gene has CDR1 SGHDT and CDR2 YYEEEE. V lost 0 bases, J lost 2 bases, and 17 bases lay in between. CDR3: CASSLGTHPWGQETQYF. CDR3 DNA: TGTGCCAGCAGCTTGGGGACTCACCCCTGGGGGCAAGAGACCCAGTACTTC.

The chain combines TRBV7-9 with TRBJ2-1, with D unresolved. Trimming cost V 5 bases and J 4 bases, with 18 bases left between them. This CDR3 has 16 amino acids. The germline CDR1 and CDR2 sequences are SEHNR and FQNEAQ (reference sequence). Written as DNA, the CDR3 is TGTGCCAGCAGCCCCACTTTCTCCGACCGTTACAATGAGCAGTTCTTC. The encoded protein is CASSPTFSDRYNEQFF.

The rearrangement joins TRBV11-2 to TRBJ2-1, with TRBD2 identical over 9 bases. Looked up from germline, CDR1 is SGHAT and CDR2 is FQNNGV. J gave up 0 bases and V 1 base, and 4 bases lay outside the gene matches. CDR3 size: 17 residues. CDR3 coding DNA: TGTGCCAGCAGCTTAGTAAGCGGGGGGAGCTCCTACAATGAGCAGTTCTTC. Translated, it gives CASSLVSGGSSYNEQFF.

The chain recombines TRBV4-1 with TRBJ1-2, with TRBD1 matching over 9 bases. V was clipped by 4 bases and J by 6 bases; unmatched bases: 9. The germline V gene has CDR1 MGHRA and CDR2 YSYEKL. This CDR3 region has 15 residues. In DNA form, the CDR3 reads TGCGCCAGCAGCCTCCTTAAGACAGGGGGGAATGGCTACACCTTC. Protein sequence: CASSLLKTGGNGYTF.

The chain links TRBV19 to TRBJ2-1, with 9 bases that match TRBD2. The J segment lost 7 bases and the V segment lost 5 bases, leaving 12 bases of the junction unmatched. Germline V gives CDR1 LNHDA, CDR2 SQIVND (reference sequence). The CDR3 totals 16 residues. CDR3 in amino acids: CASSSPREGLRNEQFF. The CDR3 DNA follows: TGTGCCAGTAGTTCACCGCGGGAGGGCCTCCGTAATGAGCAGTTCTTC.

This clone was seen a single time. V gene TRBV27 combines with J gene TRBJ2-3; unclear D gene. V lost 2 bases and J 6 bases, leaving 12 bases between the germline ends. The germline V gene encodes CDR1 MNHEY and CDR2 SMNVEV (reference sequence). This CDR3 region has 14 residues. The CDR3 protein is CASSLKDAWDTQYF. CDR3 bases: TGTGCCAGCAGTTTAAAGGACGCATGGGATACGCAGTATTTT.

The chain uses TRBV15 and TRBJ2-7; the match to TRBD2 covers 13 bases. CDR1 LNHNV and CDR2 YYDKDF come from the germline V gene (reference sequence). The CDR3 sequence is 16 residues long. V lost 1 base and J lost 5; bases outside the gene matches: 5. CDR3 bases: TGTGCCACCAGCAGAGCCAGACTAGCGGGAGGCCACGAGCAGTACTTC. Translated: CATSRARLAGGHEQYF. The full variable domain, its missing parts supplied by reference TRBV15 and TRBJ2-7, is DAMVIQNPRYQVTQFGKPVTLSCSQTLNHNVMYWYQQKSSQAPKLLFHYYDKDFNNEADTPDNFQSRRPNTSFCFLDIRSPGLGDTAMYLCATSRARLAGGHEQYFGPGTRLTVT.

The V gene is TRBV5-1, the J gene TRBJ2-3; 12 nucleotides align to TRBD2. The V and J ends lost 5 bases and 0 bases, in that order; junction bases with no gene match: 7. CDR1 is SGHRS and CDR2 is YFSETQ in the germline V gene. The CDR3 spans 17 residues. The chain's CDR3 is CASRTTSGSTSTDTQYF. The CDR3 DNA sequence: TGCGCCAGCAGAACGACTAGCGGGAGCACTAGCACAGATACGCAGTATTTT.

The chain couples TRBV28 to TRBJ2-1, with 15 bases identical to TRBD2. With V trimmed by 6 bases and J by 7 bases, 4 bases remained unmatched. The CDR3 is 15 residues long. Germline CDR1 MDHEN, CDR2 SYDVKM. The CDR3 reads CASRPGLAGGNEQFF. The DNA of the CDR3 is TGTGCCAGCAGACCGGGACTAGCGGGGGGAAATGAGCAGTTCTTC.

By sample fraction, this clone is medium-sized. CDR3 DNA: TGTGCCAGCAGCCAAGATTGGGAGGGAAGTCTACGCGGCTACACCTTC. Protein product: CASSQDWEGSLRGYTF. This rearrangement joins TRBV3-1 (or the pseudogene TRBV3-2) to TRBJ1-2; D unresolved. Germline CDR1 and CDR2: LGHDT and YNNKEL (reference sequence). Trimming shortened V by 0 bases and J by 8 bases, and 19 bases separated the two germline ends. The length of the CDR3 is 16 residues.

The chain couples TRBV6-5 to TRBJ2-1, with 8 bases matching TRBD2. Germline V gene sequence: CDR1 MNHEY, CDR2 SVGAGI. With V trimmed by 7 bases and J by 3 bases, 5 bases remained unmatched. This CDR3 is 14 amino acids long. The CDR3 DNA reads as TGTGCCAGCACCCTGGCGGGAGGCTACAATGAGCAGTTCTTC. Translated, it gives CASTLAGGYNEQFF.

The chain links TRBV10-2 to TRBJ1-5; D might be TRBD1 (5 bases). The germline gives CDR1 WSHSY, CDR2 SAAADI. This CDR3 has 15 residues. V shed 0 bases and J shed 3 bases, with 9 bases lying between them. The CDR3 region has the DNA TGCGCCAGCAGTGAGTCGGGACGAGTCAATCAGCCCCAGCATTTT. Protein sequence: CASSESGRVNQPQHF.

V gene TRBV7-2 combines with J gene TRBJ1-5; 7 positions agree with TRBD1. V lost 5 bases and J lost 2; bases outside the gene matches: 6. Germline lookup yields CDR1 SGHTA and CDR2 FQGNSA. The CDR3 runs 15 residues. Written as DNA, the CDR3 is TGTGCCAGCAGCGAGACAGGGATGGGCAATCAGCCCCAGCATTTT. Amino acids: CASSETGMGNQPQHF. Full variable domain (missing parts from reference TRBV7-2 and TRBJ1-5): GAGVSQSPSNKVTEKGKDVELRCDPISGHTALYWYRQSLGQGLEFLIYFQGNSAPDKSGLPSDRFSAERTGGSVSTLTIQRTQQEDSAVYLCASSETGMGNQPQHFGDGTRLSIL.

This clone was seen once. The chain combines TRBV27 with TRBJ2-5; TRBD1 agrees at 8 bases. Germline CDR1 reads MNHEY; CDR2 reads SMNVEV (reference sequence). The CDR3 extends over 14 amino acids. The V segment lost 6 bases and the J segment 5 bases; nucleotides outside the gene matches: 8. Written as DNA, the CDR3 is TGTGCCAGCAGGTTTCAGGGGGCGGGGGAGACCCAGTACTTC. The encoded protein is CASRFQGAGETQYF.

The V and J genes are TRBV6-1 and TRBJ1-4, with D maybe TRBD1 (5 bases). The CDR3 length is 14 residues. Germline V CDR1 and CDR2: MNHNS, SASEGT. V was shortened by 3 bases and J by 4 bases, with 9 bases between the two germline ends. The CDR3 DNA follows: TGTGCCAGCAGTGAGACAGTGTTTAATGAAAAACTGTTTTTT. Translation gives CASSETVFNEKLFF.

This rearrangement joins TRBV7-3 to TRBJ1-6, with 8 bases aligning to TRBD1. The V and J ends lost 2 bases and 8 bases, in that order; junction bases with no gene match: 2. The V gene's germline CDR1 is SGHTA and CDR2 FQGTGA. This CDR3 spans 14 amino acids. DNA for the CDR3: TGTGCCAGCAGCTTACAGGGGGCGGATTCACCCCTCCACTTT. The encoded protein is CASSLQGADSPLHF.

This chain joins TRBV2 and TRBJ1-3; maybe TRBD1 (5 bases). V was pared by 10 bases and J by 0 bases, with 13 bases between. The CDR3 sequence is 14 residues long. The germline V gene encodes CDR1 SNHLY and CDR2 FYNNEI. CDR3 in amino acids: CATPDSSSGNTIYF. In DNA form, the CDR3 reads TGTGCCACCCCTGACAGCTCCTCTGGAAACACCATATATTTT. Combining the CDR3 with reference TRBV2 and TRBJ1-3 gives the whole variable domain EPEVTQTPSHQVTQMGQEVILRCVPISNHLYFYWYRQILGQKVEFLVSFYNNEISEKSEIFDDQFSVERPDGSNFTLKIRSTKLEDSAMYFCATPDSSSGNTIYFGEGSWLTVV.

The chain uses TRBV5-6 and TRBJ2-2; D is possibly TRBD1 or TRBD2 (5 bases each). The CDR3 runs 17 residues. The germline gives CDR1 SGHDT, CDR2 YYEEEE. V was clipped by 0 bases and J by 4 bases, with 16 bases between them. CDR3 sequence: CASSLGGYGVGTGELFF. As DNA, the CDR3 is TGTGCCAGCAGCTTGGGGGGCTACGGGGTCGGCACCGGGGAGCTGTTTTTT.

This rearrangement joins TRBV5-1 to TRBJ2-2; tentative D call: TRBD1 (6 bases). Germline assignment: CDR1 SGHRS and CDR2 YFSETQ. V lost 5 bases, J lost 4 bases, and 15 bases lay in between. The CDR3 is 15 residues long. The CDR3 region has the DNA TGCGCCAGCAGAGTGGACAGTCCTGGCACCGGGGAGCTGTTTTTT. Translated: CASRVDSPGTGELFF. Combining the CDR3 with reference TRBV5-1 and TRBJ2-2 gives the whole variable domain KAGVTQTPRYLIKTRGQQVTLSCSPISGHRSVSWYQQTPGQGLQFLFEYFSETQRNKGNFPGRFSGRQFSNSRSEMNVSTLELGDSALYLCASRVDSPGTGELFFGEGSRLTVL.

The CDR3 DNA follows: TGTGCCAGTAGTGCGAGCGGGGGGGTCTACAATGAGCAGTTCTTC. Its protein product is CASSASGGVYNEQFF. This sequence joins TRBV19 and TRBJ2-1; 10 bases are a match to TRBD2. Germline values: CDR1 LNHDA, CDR2 SQIVND (reference sequence). This CDR3 is built from 15 residues. Trimming removed 5 bases from V and 3 bases from J; junction bases left unmatched: 4.

The chain combines TRBV2 with TRBJ2-1; possibly TRBD1 or TRBD2 for D (6 bases each). The CDR3 runs 18 residues. In germline, CDR1 is SNHLY, CDR2 FYNNEI. Trimming cost V 8 bases and J 0 bases, with 23 bases left between them. The CDR3 bases are TGTGCCAGCGATTTTGAGATTTTTAAGGGGGGCTCCTACAATGAGCAGTTCTTC. This translates into CASDFEIFKGGSYNEQFF.

The CDR3 is CASSVTGSWETQYF. The CDR3 bases are TGTGCCAGCAGTGTGACAGGGTCCTGGGAGACCCAGTACTTC. This chain uses TRBV2 with TRBJ2-5; 7 nucleotides line up with TRBD1. With V trimmed by 4 bases and J by 5 bases, 7 bases remained unmatched. CDR1 is SNHLY, CDR2 FYNNEI, per germline. This CDR3 comprises 14 residues.

The V gene is TRBV7-9, the J gene TRBJ1-3; D gene unclear. V was cut by 5 bases and J by 7 bases, with 9 bases left in between. The length of the CDR3 is 12 residues. The germline gives CDR1 SEHNR, CDR2 FQNEAQ (reference sequence). The CDR3 is CASSANTNTIYF. DNA of the CDR3: TGTGCCAGCAGCGCTAATACCAACACCATATATTTT. Filled out from reference TRBV7-9 and TRBJ1-3, the complete variable domain reads DTGVSQNPRHKITKRGQNVTFRCDPISEHNRLYWYRQTLGQGPEFLTYFQNEAQLEKSRLLSDRFSAERPKGSFSTLEIQRTEQGDSAMYLCASSANTNTIYFGEGSWLTVV.

The V call is TRBV28, the J call TRBJ1-6; 8 bases line up with TRBD1. Per germline, CDR1 MDHEN and CDR2 SYDVKM. V shed 2 bases and J 6 bases; nucleotides not matched to a gene: 9. The CDR3 extends over 17 amino acids. In DNA form, the CDR3 reads TGTGCCAGCAGTTTACTCACAGGGACAGGCTCTAATTCACCCCTCCACTTT. This encodes CASSLLTGTGSNSPLHF.

The chain is built from TRBV7-8 and TRBJ2-7, with D possibly TRBD1 on 5 matching bases. Trimming left V 6 bases short and J 1 base short, with 16 bases between. Germline V CDR1 and CDR2: SGHVS, FQNEAQ. The CDR3 has 15 residues. Here the CDR3 reads CASRVGRQLSYEQYF. CDR3 coding DNA: TGTGCCAGCAGGGTGGGTAGACAGTTATCCTACGAGCAGTACTTC. Filled out from reference TRBV7-8 and TRBJ2-7, the complete variable domain reads GAGVSQSPRYKVAKRGQDVALRCDPISGHVSLFWYQQALGQGPEFLTYFQNEAQLDKSGLPSDRFFAERPEGSVSTLKIQRTQQEDSAVYLCASRVGRQLSYEQYFGPGTRLTVT.

The genes are TRBV15 and TRBJ2-7; D possibly corresponds to TRBD1 (5 bases). CDR1 LNHNV and CDR2 YYDKDF come from the germline V gene (reference sequence). V was shortened by 2 bases and J by 1 base, with 9 bases between the two germline ends. There are 14 residues in the CDR3. The CDR3, as DNA: TGTGCCACCAGCAGATCCCCAGGGTCCTACGAGCAGTACTTC. Translating it yields CATSRSPGSYEQYF.

The V gene is TRBV7-2, the J gene TRBJ1-2, with no clear D. The CDR3 length is 14 residues. Trimming took off 2 bases at V and 2 bases at J, with 9 bases between the two ends. Germline V gives CDR1 SGHTA, CDR2 FQGNSA. This CDR3 reads CASSLYSVNYGYTF. The DNA of the CDR3 is TGTGCCAGCAGCTTATACTCAGTCAACTATGGCTACACCTTC.